The 8 T cell receptor beta chains reported below all come from one sample, sequenced in a study of human T cells and chemical hapten exposure. TCRdb reanalysed the RACE reads using MiXCR and keeps one entry per CDR3 protein. This sample has 200,000 to 300,000 distinct CDR3 sequences, with approximately 8.6% found just once. This sample's time point: pre-sensitization, week 0. Treatment defined: therapeutic diphenylcyclopropenone sensitization with weekly scalp DPC. The starting material was whole blood, obtained in connection with sensitization to the hapten diphenylcyclopropenone (DPC). All receptors come from a woman between 35 and 50 years old with alopecia areata. Some clones in this sample may be carry-over from other donors' samples.

As concerns this clonotype: The CDR3 does not end in the conserved phenylalanine or tryptophan, so this is likely a read error. The rearrangement links TRBV6-2 or TRBV6-3 to TRBJ2-1; D uncertain. Germline V lookup: CDR1 MNHEY, CDR2 SVGEGT. Trimming removed 6 bases from V and 1 base from J, with 13 bases in between. The CDR3 contains 15 residues. The CDR3 region is CASSPSGDSYNEQFS. Written as DNA, the CDR3 is TGTGCCAGCAGCCCCAGTGGTGATTCCTACAATGAGCAGTTCTCC.

The chain links TRBV20-1 to TRBJ2-1; 14 nucleotides match TRBD2. There are 16 residues in the CDR3. The germline gives CDR1 DFQATT, CDR2 SNEGSKA (reference sequence). With 6 bases clipped from V and 8 bases from J, the junction kept 12 bases outside the gene matches. The CDR3 region is CSASRGTSGSSDEQFF. Written as DNA, the CDR3 is TGCAGTGCCTCCCGAGGGACTAGCGGGAGTAGCGATGAGCAGTTCTTC.

This clonotype was recorded at least ten times. The chain has TRBV10-3 and TRBJ2-5; D call uncertain. There are 12 residues in the CDR3. V lost 6 bases to trimming and J lost 1 base, with 6 bases between them. The V gene's germline CDR1 is ENHRY and CDR2 SYGVKD. The CDR3 loop reads CAISSLQETQYF. The CDR3 DNA is TGTGCCATCAGCTCCCTCCAAGAGACCCAGTACTTC.

A remark on this clonotype: At one end the junction does not follow the germline gene, possibly because of a read error. The gene calls are TRBV28 and TRBJ2-1, with D perhaps matching TRBD1 or TRBD2 (5 bases each). Germline V gene data show CDR1 as MDHEN and CDR2 as SYDVKM. The CDR3 consists of 14 residues. CDR3 sequence: CVSSDSTRRNEQFF. CDR3 nucleotides: TGTGTCAGCAGTGACAGCACTAGAAGGAATGAGCAGTTCTTC.

The sample holds many counts of this clonotype. This chain uses TRBV7-2 with TRBJ2-2; the D gene is possibly TRBD1 (5 bases). V lost 5 bases and J 2 bases, leaving 12 bases between the germline ends. Germline V gives CDR1 SGHTA, CDR2 FQGNSA. The CDR3 spans 15 residues. The DNA of the CDR3 is TGTGCCAGCAGCCTCGGACACACTAACACCGGGGAGCTGTTTTTT. Its translation: CASSLGHTNTGELFF. Full variable domain (remainder filled in from reference TRBV7-2 and TRBJ2-2): GAGVSQSPSNKVTEKGKDVELRCDPISGHTALYWYRQSLGQGLEFLIYFQGNSAPDKSGLPSDRFSAERTGGSVSTLTIQRTQQEDSAVYLCASSLGHTNTGELFFGEGSRLTVL.

The chain is built from TRBV6-1 and TRBJ2-7; 9 nucleotides match TRBD1. This CDR3 is built from 17 residues. Germline trimming cut 0 bases from V and 1 base from J; bases unmatched to any gene: 7. The V gene's germline CDR1 is MNHNS and CDR2 SASEGT. The CDR3 sequence is CASSEAVVGTGSYEQYF. CDR3 DNA sequence: TGTGCCAGCAGTGAAGCGGTCGTGGGGACAGGGTCCTACGAGCAGTACTTC.

This sequence joins TRBV3-1 and TRBJ1-3; 7 nucleotides match TRBD1. This CDR3 is 15 amino acids long. Germline values: CDR1 LGHDT, CDR2 YNNKEL (reference sequence). The V and J ends lost 8 bases and 2 bases, in that order; junction bases with no gene match: 9. As DNA, the CDR3 is TGTGCCAGCCTAAACCACCAGGGGGCTGGAAACACCATATATTTT. Protein sequence: CASLNHQGAGNTIYF.

A word on this clonotype: The junction does not match germline at one end; this may be a read error. The chain uses TRBV6-1 and TRBJ2-3; 7 nucleotides line up with TRBD2. Germline-derived CDR1 and CDR2 are MNHNS and SASEGT. CDR3 length equals 15 residues. The CDR3 is CACSESAGAIDTQYF. The CDR3 region has the DNA TGTGCCTGCAGTGAAAGCGCGGGAGCTATAGATACGCAGTATTTT.